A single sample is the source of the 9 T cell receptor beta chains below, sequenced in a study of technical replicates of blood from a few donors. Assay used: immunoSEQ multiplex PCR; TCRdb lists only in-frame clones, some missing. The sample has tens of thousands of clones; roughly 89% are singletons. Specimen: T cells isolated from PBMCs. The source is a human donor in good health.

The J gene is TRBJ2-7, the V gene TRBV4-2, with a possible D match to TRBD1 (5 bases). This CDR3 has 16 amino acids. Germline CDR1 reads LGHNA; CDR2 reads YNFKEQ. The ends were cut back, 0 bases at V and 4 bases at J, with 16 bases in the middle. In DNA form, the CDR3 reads TGTGCCAGCAGCCAAGAAACCCGGACAACCAAATACGAGCAGTACTTC. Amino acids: CASSQETRTTKYEQYF.

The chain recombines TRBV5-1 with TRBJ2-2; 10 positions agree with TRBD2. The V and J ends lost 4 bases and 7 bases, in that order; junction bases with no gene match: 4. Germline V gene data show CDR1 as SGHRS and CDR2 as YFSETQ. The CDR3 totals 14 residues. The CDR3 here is CASSRTSGGGELFF. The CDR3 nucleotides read TGCGCCAGCAGCCGGACTAGCGGAGGCGGGGAGCTGTTTTTT.

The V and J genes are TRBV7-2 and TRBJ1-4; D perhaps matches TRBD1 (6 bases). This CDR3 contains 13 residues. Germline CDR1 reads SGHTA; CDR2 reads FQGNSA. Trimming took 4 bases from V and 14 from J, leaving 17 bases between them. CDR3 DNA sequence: TGTGCCAGCAGCTCCTTCTCAGGGGTAAGGCTGTTTTTT. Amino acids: CASSSFSGVRLFF.

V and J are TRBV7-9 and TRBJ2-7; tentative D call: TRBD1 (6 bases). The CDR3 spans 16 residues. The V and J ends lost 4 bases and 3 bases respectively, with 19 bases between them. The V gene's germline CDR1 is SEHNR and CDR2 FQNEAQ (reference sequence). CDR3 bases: TGTGCCAGCAGCTACCGGGACACAAATCTTGACTACGAGCAGTACTTC. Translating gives CASSYRDTNLDYEQYF.

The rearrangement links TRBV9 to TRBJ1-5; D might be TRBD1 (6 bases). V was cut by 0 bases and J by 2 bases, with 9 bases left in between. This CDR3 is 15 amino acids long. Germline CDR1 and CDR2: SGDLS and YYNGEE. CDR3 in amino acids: CASSVGGGGNQPQHF. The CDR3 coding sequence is TGTGCCAGCAGCGTAGGAGGGGGGGGCAATCAGCCCCAGCATTTT.

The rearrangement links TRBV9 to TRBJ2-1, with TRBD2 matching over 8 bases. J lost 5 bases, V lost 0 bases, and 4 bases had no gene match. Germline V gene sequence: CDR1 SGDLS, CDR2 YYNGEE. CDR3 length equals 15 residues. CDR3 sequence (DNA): TGTGCCAGCAGCGTAGGATTAGCGGGGAACAATGAGCAGTTCTTC. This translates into CASSVGLAGNNEQFF.

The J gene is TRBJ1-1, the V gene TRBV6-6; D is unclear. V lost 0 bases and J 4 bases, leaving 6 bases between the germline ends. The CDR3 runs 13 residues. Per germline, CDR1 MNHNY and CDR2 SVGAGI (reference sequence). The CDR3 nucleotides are TGTGCCAGCAGTTACTCGACGGGCACTGAAGCTTTCTTT. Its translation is CASSYSTGTEAFF.

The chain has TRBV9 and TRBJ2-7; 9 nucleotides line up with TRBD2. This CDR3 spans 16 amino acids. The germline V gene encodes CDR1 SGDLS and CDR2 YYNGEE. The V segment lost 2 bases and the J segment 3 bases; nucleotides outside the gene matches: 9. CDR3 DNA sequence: TGTGCCAGCAGCGTTTCCCCGGGACTAGCTAACTACGAGCAGTACTTC. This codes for CASSVSPGLANYEQYF.

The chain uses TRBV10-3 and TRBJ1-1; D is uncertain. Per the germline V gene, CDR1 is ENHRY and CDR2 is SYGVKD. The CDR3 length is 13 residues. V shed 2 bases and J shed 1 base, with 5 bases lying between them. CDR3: CAISENRNTEAFF. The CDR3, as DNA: TGTGCCATCAGTGAGAACAGGAACACTGAAGCTTTCTTT.